One and the same sample provided the 14 T cell receptor beta chains below, sequenced in a study of T cells after yellow fever vaccination. TCRdb ran MiXCR on the 5' RACE reads and lists one entry per CDR3 protein. The sample lists 300,000 to 350,000 distinct CDR3 sequences, around 4.3% seen once, with approximately 19% in the top ten. The sample was PBMCs, taken 15 days after the yellow fever booster vaccination. These receptors were collected from a man younger than 35 who received the YFV17D yellow fever vaccine.

This clonotype occurred many times. The V gene is TRBV20-1, the J gene TRBJ2-1, with 9 nucleotides matching TRBD2. Germline V gene sequence: CDR1 DFQATT, CDR2 SNEGSKA (reference sequence). V lost 6 bases, J lost 7 bases, and 10 bases stayed unmatched. The length of the CDR3 is 14 residues. CDR3 sequence: CSALGLAGSNEQFF. The CDR3 region has the DNA TGCAGTGCCTTAGGGCTAGCGGGATCAAATGAGCAGTTCTTC.

This clonotype was recorded at least ten times. The chain links TRBV15 to TRBJ1-1; D gene ambiguous. The CDR3 runs to 12 residues. CDR1 is LNHNV, CDR2 YYDKDF, per germline (reference sequence). Trimming stripped 4 bases from V and 0 bases from J, with 3 bases between. The CDR3 region has the DNA TGTGCCACCAGCAATATGAACACTGAAGCTTTCTTT. Its translation: CATSNMNTEAFF.

In this sample, this clonotype turned up many times. The junction shows a germline mismatch at one end, possibly a read error. The V call is TRBV12-3 or TRBV12-4, the J call TRBJ2-1, with D maybe TRBD2 (5 bases). This CDR3 is built from 15 residues. DNA of the CDR3: TGTGCCAGCAGCTTAGATCGGGGAGCCTACAATGAGCAGTTCTTC. It is translated as CASSLDRGAYNEQFF.

This clonotype was picked up many times. The rearrangement links TRBV18 to TRBJ1-2; D is unresolved. The CDR3 has 13 amino acids. Germline CDR1 and CDR2: KGHSH and LQKENI. V gave up 3 bases and J gave up 3 bases, with 8 bases separating them. CDR3 in DNA: TGTGCCAGCTCACCGACTCTACACTATGGCTACACCTTC. Its translation: CASSPTLHYGYTF.

In its sample, this clonotype was seen many times. The J gene is TRBJ2-3, the V gene TRBV24-1; the match to TRBD2 covers 8 bases. The germline V gene has CDR1 KGHDR and CDR2 SFDVKD. J gave up 6 bases and V 2 bases, and 3 bases lay outside the gene matches. CDR3 length: 14 residues. The CDR3 spells CATSDSRTSDTQYF. Here the CDR3 DNA reads TGTGCCACCAGTGATTCTAGGACTAGCGATACGCAGTATTTT.

Many counts were recorded for this clonotype. The CDR3 DNA reads TGCAGCGTTGTAGAGTTGTCTAGCACAGATACGCAGTATTTT. This encodes CSVVELSSTDTQYF. The rearrangement joins TRBV29-1 to TRBJ2-3; no reliable D call. Trimming left V 4 bases short and J 0 bases short, with 11 bases between. The CDR3 is 14 amino acids. Germline CDR1 and CDR2: SQVTM and ANQGSEA.

The chain recombines TRBV29-1 with TRBJ2-3; 10 positions match TRBD2. V lost 7 bases to trimming and J lost 3 bases; unmatched junction nucleotides: 13. The CDR3 is 16 amino acids. CDR1 is SQVTM and CDR2 is ANQGSEA in the germline V gene. The CDR3 coding sequence is TGCAGCGGACGCGGTCGAGCGGGGGGGCGAACAGATACGCAGTATTTT. Encoded protein: CSGRGRAGGRTDTQYF.

This clonotype was seen many times. The CDR3 DNA follows: TGTGCCACCAGTGATTTAGGGGGATGCGGCTACACCTTC. The encoded protein is CATSDLGGCGYTF. The genes are TRBV24-1 and TRBJ1-2; D perhaps matches TRBD1 (6 bases). Per germline, CDR1 KGHDR and CDR2 SFDVKD. Trimming stripped 1 base from V and 8 bases from J, with 10 bases between. The CDR3 is 13 residues long.

The chain couples TRBV6-5 to TRBJ1-6; unclear D gene. Germline V gene data show CDR1 as MNHEY and CDR2 as SVGAGI. V lost 0 bases and J 10 bases, leaving 13 bases between the germline ends. This CDR3 has 15 residues. The CDR3 nucleotides are TGTGCCAGCAGTTACTCGGGCCCGACGGGATCACCCCTCCACTTT. Amino acids: CASSYSGPTGSPLHF.

This clonotype was counted a few times. This rearrangement joins TRBV27 to TRBJ2-7, with 7 positions matching TRBD1. Looked up from germline, CDR1 is MNHEY and CDR2 is SMNVEV (reference sequence). V trimming: 5 bases; J trimming: 3 bases; junction bases outside the gene matches: 4. CDR3 length: 13 residues. Written as DNA, the CDR3 is TGTGCCAGCAGTCTGAGGACAGGCTACGAGCAGTACGTC. The encoded protein is CASSLRTGYEQYV.

This clonotype has at least ten counts. The chain joins TRBV5-6 to TRBJ2-2; perhaps TRBD2 as D (5 bases). Trimming shortened V by 3 bases and J by 2 bases, and 11 bases separated the two germline ends. CDR3 size: 15 residues. The V gene's germline CDR1 is SGHDT and CDR2 YYEEEE. The DNA of the CDR3 is TGTGCCAGCAGCTCCGGACTGACTAACACCGGGGAGCTGTTTTTT. Translation gives CASSSGLTNTGELFF.

This chain connects TRBV30 to TRBJ1-1; D is perhaps TRBD1 (6 bases). The germline V gene has CDR1 GTSNPN and CDR2 SVGIG (reference sequence). CDR3 length: 14 residues. Trimming took 0 bases from V and 3 from J, leaving 11 bases between them. CDR3 region: CAWSVLGGHTEAFF. The DNA of the CDR3 is TGTGCCTGGAGTGTTCTGGGGGGCCACACTGAAGCTTTCTTT.

This clonotype occurred a few times. The chain combines TRBV18 with TRBJ1-5; D is perhaps TRBD1 (5 bases). This CDR3 has 15 residues. Looked up from germline, CDR1 is KGHSH and CDR2 is LQKENI. V dropped 4 bases and J dropped 3 bases, with 13 bases sitting between them. Here the CDR3 DNA reads TGTGCCAGCTCACGCCTTACAGGACTCAATCAGCCCCAGCATTTT. This encodes CASSRLTGLNQPQHF.

This clonotype was counted ten times or more. The CDR3 ends on some other residue instead of the conserved phenylalanine or tryptophan, so this is likely a read error. The chain combines TRBV6-1 with TRBJ1-2; weak D call: TRBD1 (5 bases). This CDR3 spans 15 amino acids. V lost 6 bases and J 6 bases, leaving 20 bases between the germline ends. Germline CDR1 reads MNHNS; CDR2 reads SASEGT. CDR3 residues: CASRAGRQEFHGYTL. The DNA of the CDR3 is TGTGCCAGCAGAGCGGGGCGCCAGGAGTTTCATGGCTACACCCTC.